This T cell receptor (beta chain) was sequenced in a study of blood T cell repertoires in COVID-19 (TCRdb year 2020). With respect to the entire study: Samples from collaborators originated in the United States, Italy and Spain and spanned both the acute and convalescent phases of COVID-19. The prospective study material was composed of cDNA or gDNA derived from T cells, B-cell-depleted T cells, or PBMCs. Subjects who had been exposed to COVID-19, were actively infected with it, or had recovered from it provided the deeply sampled blood TCRbeta repertoires that made up the dataset. The repertoires were released in a freely available public database meant as a resource for research on the immune response to SARS-CoV-2. The samples were drawn from two sources: the first 160 participants of the ongoing ImmuneRACE study, and about 1,300 subjects contributed by 6 global collaborators. Nearly every sample came with metadata listing a de-identified subject ID, COVID-19 status, age in years and sex. Where available, HLA class I and class II types were obtained from metadata supplied by the sample provider rather than from assay-based typing. Here is what the overall study found, with its caveats: How much clinical and demographic metadata was included differed by source and by participant, and the metadata was provided uncurated.

On this clone: This receptor's antigen is unknown. Per-nucleotide qualities are absent, and no much larger clonotype sits a single base away.

Collaborating institutions collected whole blood in K2EDTA tubes following their own protocols. For TCRbeta analysis, collaborators shipped samples in one of three forms: frozen whole blood, isolated PBMCs, or DNA extracted from either of those sample types. TCRbeta CDR3 regions were amplified from genomic DNA by means of the immunoSEQ Assay, a bias-controlled multiplex PCR. Per the authors' processing: The number of nucleated cells in each sample was estimated from the amplification of reference gene primers within the assay. To quantify the absolute abundance of each unique TCRbeta CDR3 rearrangement, sequence reads were collapsed and filtered. For each sample, productive Simpson clonality was calculated as the square root of Simpson's diversity index across productive rearrangements. Held by TCRdb, this immuneACCESS table contains in-frame sequences only and omits some clones. Under half of the omission traces to an unresolved V gene where checked; the cause of the rest is unknown. V, J and clone size were drawn from that table, and D and trimming were deduced from the DNA. This sample gives approximately 200,000 clones in total; 80% to 90% of them show up just once. Around 1.6% of the sample is in the top ten clones.

This receptor was identified in a man in his late teens or twenties with active or convalescent COVID-19. Material for sequencing was peripheral blood.

The nucleotide sequence is TGTGCCACCAGCAGAGAAGTTGGGACAGAAAACTCCTACGAGCAGTACTTC. It translates as CATSREVGTENSYEQYF. The rearrangement joined TRBV15 to TRBJ2-7, with TRBD1 identical over 7 junction bases. After removal of 0 bases from V and 0 bases from J, the junction retains 8 bases not matched to a gene. From its cysteine to its phenylalanine, the CDR3 spans 17 amino acids. Of the read, only the CDR3 DNA is kept; its 51 bases are in frame from base 1. From a lookup of the germline V gene (reference sequence), CDR1 and CDR2 are LNHNV and YYDKDF.